The 5 T cell receptor beta chains below come from one sample, sequenced in a study of blood T cell repertoires in COVID-19. Assay used: immunoSEQ multiplex PCR; TCRdb lists only in-frame clones, some missing. The table lists about 75,000 clones, around 90% of them singletons. The sequencing input was peripheral blood. The source is a human donor in a cohort sampled during active COVID-19.

The genes are TRBV12-5 and TRBJ2-7, with 9 bases aligning to TRBD2. The CDR3 has 19 residues. J gave up 4 bases and V 3 bases, and 19 bases lay outside the gene matches. The germline CDR1 and CDR2 sequences are LGHNT and FRNRAP. The CDR3, as DNA: TGTGCTAGTGGTTTTAGGCCCCCGATCGGGCATAGCGGGGGTTACGAGCAGTACTTC. Translation: CASGFRPPIGHSGGYEQYF.

The chain is built from TRBV19 and TRBJ1-4, with TRBD1 as a possible D gene (6 bases). V lost 3 bases, J lost 7 bases, and 12 bases lay in between. The CDR3 has 14 amino acids. Per germline, CDR1 LNHDA and CDR2 SQIVND (reference sequence). The chain's CDR3 is CASSIGTGREKLFF. CDR3 DNA: TGTGCCAGTAGTATCGGAACAGGGCGTGAAAAACTGTTTTTT.

The chain carries TRBV28 and TRBJ2-3; perhaps TRBD1 as D (5 bases). The CDR3 extends over 15 amino acids. From germline, CDR1 is MDHEN and CDR2 SYDVKM. V gave up 3 bases and J gave up 2 bases, with 12 bases separating them. CDR3: CASSFVGRNTDTQYF. CDR3 DNA sequence: TGTGCCAGCAGTTTTGTGGGGCGGAACACAGATACGCAGTATTTT.

The chain recombines TRBV27 with TRBJ2-7; 11 bases map to TRBD1. Germline-derived CDR1 and CDR2 are MNHEY and SMNVEV (reference sequence). CDR3 length: 15 residues. V dropped 5 bases and J dropped 1; count of bases not matched to a gene: 4. CDR3 nucleotide sequence: TGTGCCAGCAGTCCCAGGGACAGGGGGTCCTACGAGCAGTACTTC. It specifies CASSPRDRGSYEQYF.

This clone has only one observation. As DNA, the CDR3 is TGTGCCAGCAGCACGGGGACTAGCGGGAGAGATACGCAGTATTTT. Its translation: CASSTGTSGRDTQYF. This chain joins TRBV7-3 and TRBJ2-3; 14 bases agree with TRBD2. Germline V CDR1 and CDR2: SGHTA, FQGTGA. J gave up 5 bases and V 5 bases, and 3 bases lay outside the gene matches. The CDR3 has 15 amino acids.